This entry features one T cell receptor (beta chain) sequence. This sample was included in a study of blood T cell repertoires in COVID-19. Study-level information: Italy, Spain and the United States were the sources of the convalescent and acute COVID-19 samples.

CDR1 is SEHNR, CDR2 FQNEAQ, per germline (reference sequence). The CDR3 spans 17 residues. The ends were cut back, 1 base at V and 5 bases at J, with 18 bases in the middle. Original processing methods: Estimates of nucleated cell counts were drawn from the amplification of reference gene primers. The data were produced by immunoSEQ multiplex PCR, yet TCRdb's version contains in-frame clones alone and is incomplete. V and J calls and clone size are copied from that table; D and trimming were computed from the DNA. The sample holds over 150,000 clones, about 83% seen once. The chain recombines TRBV7-9 with TRBJ2-1; TRBD2 is a possible D gene (6 bases). Sequencing was carried out using peripheral blood. The sequence came from a woman between 65 and 79 years old with COVID-19, enrolled during active disease. CDR3 sequence (DNA): TGTGCCAGCAGCTTAGTTGGTGTCGGGACTCTCGACAATGAGCAGTTCTTC. Its translation: CASSLVGVGTLDNEQFF.